Detailed here is one T cell receptor (beta chain). Germline V gene sequence: CDR1 MNHEY, CDR2 SVGAGI. Trimming shortened V by 8 bases and J by 1 base, and 11 bases separated the two germline ends. The CDR3 runs 13 residues. The time point is: baseline, week 1 (first vaccination visit). As for treatment: pre-vaccination baseline after standard-of-care therapy. Profiled with immunoSEQ multiplex PCR; TCRdb holds only in-frame clones, not every one. The table has roughly 70,000 clones, around 82% seen once. The sample belongs to a study of a mutant IDH1 vaccine in newly diagnosed glioma. Study in general: Pretreatment consisted of radiotherapy, temozolomide, or both, with most receiving both.

Here the sequenced sample was peripheral blood mononuclear cells (PBMCs), taken from a glioma patient treated with radiotherapy, temozolomide or both. J is TRBJ1-1 and V is TRBV6-5; perhaps TRBD1 as D (6 bases). The receptor's source is a woman aged 18-29 years with glioma. Some clones in this sample may be carry-over from other donors' samples. The CDR3 DNA is TGTGCCAGCGGCAGGGGCGCGAACACTGAAGCTTTCTTT. This gives the protein CASGRGANTEAFF.